These 17 T cell receptor beta chains were sequenced from one sample in a study of shared clonotypes between healthy human individuals. Method: immunoSEQ multiplex PCR; TCRdb's copy keeps in-frame clones and lacks some. The table includes some 2,500,000 clones, about 90% detected once. Input material: naive CD4+ T cells from PBMCs. As for subset: CD45RA+ positively selected. All receptors come from a man younger than 35 in good health. Some clones in this sample may be carry-over from other donors' samples.

V and J are TRBV25-1 and TRBJ2-5; TRBD2 is a possible D gene (6 bases). CDR1 MGHDK and CDR2 SYGVNS come from the germline V gene. There are 15 residues in the CDR3. Trimming took off 5 bases at V and 5 bases at J, with 18 bases between the two ends. As DNA, the CDR3 is TGTGCCAGCAGTCTCCCGGCGGGGCCGGGGGAGACCCAGTACTTC. Its protein product is CASSLPAGPGETQYF.

Of note for this clone: This sample includes further DNA sequences coding for the same CDR3. This rearrangement joins TRBV18 to TRBJ2-7, with 9 nucleotides matching TRBD1. The J segment lost 1 base and the V segment lost 1 base, leaving 2 bases of the junction unmatched. Germline CDR1 is KGHSH and CDR2 is LQKENI. This CDR3 is 15 amino acids long. CDR3 region: CASSPRTGASYEQYF. The CDR3 DNA sequence: TGTGCCAGCTCACCACGGACAGGGGCATCCTACGAGCAGTACTTC.

The J gene is TRBJ2-1, the V gene TRBV5-1; D remains ambiguous. Trimming pared 0 bases from V and 0 bases from J, leaving 7 bases between. The CDR3 runs 15 residues. The germline V gene encodes CDR1 SGHRS and CDR2 YFSETQ. The CDR3 protein is CASSLEVSSYNEQFF. The DNA for the CDR3 is TGCGCCAGCAGCTTGGAGGTAAGCTCCTACAATGAGCAGTTCTTC.

The chain combines TRBV18 with TRBJ2-1; TRBD2 might be the D (5 bases). From germline, CDR1 is KGHSH and CDR2 LQKENI. Trimming removed 1 base from V and 0 bases from J, with 13 bases in between. The CDR3 is 17 residues long. CDR3 loop: CASSPRIERNSYNEQFF. The CDR3, as DNA: TGTGCCAGCTCACCACGTATCGAGCGGAACTCCTACAATGAGCAGTTCTTC.

The chain is built from TRBV7-2 and TRBJ2-1; 10 nucleotides line up with TRBD2. The CDR3 length is 14 residues. The germline gives CDR1 SGHTA, CDR2 FQGNSA. Trimming removed 5 bases from V and 9 bases from J; junction bases left unmatched: 7. CDR3 bases: TGTGCCAGCAGCCCAAGCGGGAGGGCCTTTGAGCAGTTCTTC. Amino acids: CASSPSGRAFEQFF.

This chain links TRBV11-2 with TRBJ1-1, with D unclear. The germline V and J ends were trimmed by 8 bases and 4 bases, with 11 bases remaining between them. Germline assignment: CDR1 SGHAT and CDR2 FQNNGV. This CDR3 spans 12 amino acids. CDR3 loop: CASWSVGTEAFF. For the CDR3, the DNA is TGTGCCAGCTGGTCCGTTGGCACTGAAGCTTTCTTT.

This clone was counted a single time. This sequence joins TRBV18 and TRBJ2-5; D is unclear. V was shortened by 4 bases and J by 0 bases, with 6 bases between the two germline ends. The CDR3 contains 13 residues. Germline V gene lookup returns CDR1 KGHSH and CDR2 LQKENI. In nucleotides, the CDR3 is TGTGCCAGCTCACTTGGTAACCAAGAGACCCAGTACTTC. It specifies CASSLGNQETQYF.

The chain carries TRBV7-8 and TRBJ2-7; the match to TRBD2 covers 7 bases. Trimming cost V 10 bases and J 7 bases; bases outside gene matches: 13. The CDR3 loop spans 13 amino acids. Germline CDR1 and CDR2: SGHVS and FQNEAQ. The CDR3, as DNA: TGTGCCACCCGACGGGCGGGAGTGGAAGAGCAGTACTTC. Its protein product is CATRRAGVEEQYF.

Worth noting for this clone: Distinct nucleotide sequences in the sample also encode this CDR3. The chain links TRBV7-9 to TRBJ2-7; 11 positions agree with TRBD1. This CDR3 region has 14 residues. The germline gives CDR1 SEHNR, CDR2 FQNEAQ (reference sequence). With 3 bases clipped from V and 2 bases from J, the junction kept 0 bases outside the gene matches. CDR3 bases: TGTGCCAGCAGCTTGGGACAGGGGGCCTACGAGCAGTACTTC. It encodes CASSLGQGAYEQYF.

This clone was detected only once. V and J are TRBV10-3 and TRBJ2-7; D is perhaps TRBD1 (6 bases). In germline, CDR1 is ENHRY, CDR2 SYGVKD. CDR3 size: 13 residues. Trimming removed 6 bases from V and 5 bases from J, with 14 bases in between. CDR3 sequence: CAIRHTGTHEQYF. Written as DNA, the CDR3 is TGTGCCATCAGACATACAGGGACCCACGAGCAGTACTTC.

The genes are TRBV19 and TRBJ2-7; D possibly matches TRBD1 or TRBD2 (5 bases each). Germline V CDR1 and CDR2: LNHDA, SQIVND (reference sequence). Trimming took 6 bases from V and 4 from J, leaving 19 bases between them. The CDR3 consists of 15 residues. This CDR3 reads CASRGRGERSYEQYF. CDR3 coding DNA: TGTGCCAGTAGAGGGAGAGGGGAGCGGAGTTACGAGCAGTACTTC. Combining the CDR3 with reference TRBV19 and TRBJ2-7 gives the whole variable domain DGGITQSPKYLFRKEGQNVTLSCEQNLNHDAMYWYRQDPGQGLRLIYYSQIVNDFQKGDIAEGYSVSREKKESFPLTVTSAQKNPTAFYLCASRGRGERSYEQYFGPGTRLTVT.

This rearrangement joins TRBV7-8 to TRBJ2-3; D perhaps matches TRBD2 (6 bases). The V gene's germline CDR1 is SGHVS and CDR2 FQNEAQ. The CDR3 loop spans 16 amino acids. Trimming took 4 bases from V and 2 from J, leaving 16 bases between them. The DNA of the CDR3 is TGTGCCAGCAGCTGGGTGGCGGGATCTACCACAGATACGCAGTATTTT. Translation: CASSWVAGSTTDTQYF.

The CDR3 reads CASSSGPGNEQYF. CDR3 in DNA: TGTGCCAGCAGCTCAGGACCCGGCAACGAGCAGTACTTC. This chain joins TRBV5-6 and TRBJ2-7; no clear D gene. The CDR3 consists of 13 residues. V was trimmed by 3 bases and J by 5 bases, leaving 12 bases between them. CDR1 is SGHDT, CDR2 YYEEEE, per germline.

V is TRBV5-4 and J is TRBJ2-1; tentatively, D is TRBD2 (6 bases). The CDR3 is 14 residues long. Trimming cost V 1 base and J 7 bases, with 12 bases left between them. CDR1 and CDR2 from the germline V gene are SGHNT and YYREEE (reference sequence). CDR3 in DNA: TGTGCCAGCAGCTTGCTGGGGACTGAGAATGAGCAGTTCTTC. Protein product: CASSLLGTENEQFF.

The chain employs TRBV6-6 and TRBJ1-2; 9 bases line up with TRBD1. With 6 bases clipped from V and 6 bases from J, the junction kept 14 bases outside the gene matches. Germline CDR1 and CDR2: MNHNY and SVGAGI (reference sequence). This CDR3 is built from 16 residues. CDR3 sequence reads: CASSPRVSGQGHGYTF. CDR3 DNA sequence: TGTGCCAGCAGCCCGCGAGTCTCGGGACAGGGTCATGGCTACACCTTC.

V is TRBV10-3 and J is TRBJ2-5, with TRBD2 identical over 7 bases. The CDR3 loop spans 13 amino acids. J lost 5 bases, V lost 5 bases, and 5 bases had no gene match. From germline, CDR1 is ENHRY and CDR2 SYGVKD. Here the CDR3 reads CAISRGSLETQYF. As DNA, the CDR3 is TGTGCCATCAGTCGCGGGAGTCTCGAGACCCAGTACTTC.

The rearrangement links TRBV19 to TRBJ1-1; D gene uncertain. With 5 bases removed from V and 3 bases from J, the gap between germline ends came to 10 bases. Germline values: CDR1 LNHDA, CDR2 SQIVND (reference sequence). The length of the CDR3 is 13 residues. CDR3 bases: TGTGCCAGTAGTCTCCGGAGGGACACTGAAGCTTTCTTT. Protein sequence: CASSLRRDTEAFF.